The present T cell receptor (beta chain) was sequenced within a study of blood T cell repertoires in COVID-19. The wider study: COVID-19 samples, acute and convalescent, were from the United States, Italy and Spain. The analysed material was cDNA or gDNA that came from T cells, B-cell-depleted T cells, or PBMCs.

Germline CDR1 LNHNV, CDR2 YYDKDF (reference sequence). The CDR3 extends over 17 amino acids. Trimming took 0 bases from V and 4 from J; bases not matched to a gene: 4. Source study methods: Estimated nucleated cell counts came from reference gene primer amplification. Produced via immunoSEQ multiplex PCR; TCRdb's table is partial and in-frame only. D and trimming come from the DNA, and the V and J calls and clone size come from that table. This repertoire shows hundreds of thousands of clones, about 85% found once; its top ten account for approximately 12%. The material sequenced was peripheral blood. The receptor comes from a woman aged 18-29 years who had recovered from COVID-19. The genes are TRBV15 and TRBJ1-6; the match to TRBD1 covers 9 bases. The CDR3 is CATSRDRGQGYNSPLHF. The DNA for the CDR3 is TGTGCCACCAGCAGAGATCGCGGACAGGGGTATAATTCACCCCTCCACTTT.